What follows is one T cell receptor beta chain and its context. Antigen: not known. The sample belongs to a study of post-analysis software for immune sequencing data. Study observations and caveats: Four or five TRBV segments, including TRBV5-6, TRBV5-1 and TRBV20-1, were more frequent in patients than controls. Comparison with controls showed significantly lower normalized Chao1 diversity in multiple sclerosis patients.

Unique molecular identifiers had been added to the TCR beta cDNA libraries. There were about 1 to 10 million T cells, and roughly 0.5 million cDNA molecules came from them. From the PCR reads, TCRdb called clonotypes with MiXCR, one entry per CDR3 protein. This sample yields 700,000 to 900,000 distinct CDR3 sequences, of which about 43% are seen a single time; roughly 4.9% belongs to the top ten. CDR3 length: 13 residues. Per germline, CDR1 GTSNPN and CDR2 SVGIG (reference sequence). Specimen: blood. The rearrangement uses TRBV30 and TRBJ2-4, with 10 nucleotides matching TRBD2. Matching the DNA end better, TRBJ2-7 makes the J call doubtful. This TCR derives from a girl aged 10-17 years with multiple sclerosis. The CDR3 reads CAWSLAGGDEQYF. The DNA of the CDR3 is TGTGCCTGGAGTTTAGCGGGAGGTGACGAGCAGTACTTC.